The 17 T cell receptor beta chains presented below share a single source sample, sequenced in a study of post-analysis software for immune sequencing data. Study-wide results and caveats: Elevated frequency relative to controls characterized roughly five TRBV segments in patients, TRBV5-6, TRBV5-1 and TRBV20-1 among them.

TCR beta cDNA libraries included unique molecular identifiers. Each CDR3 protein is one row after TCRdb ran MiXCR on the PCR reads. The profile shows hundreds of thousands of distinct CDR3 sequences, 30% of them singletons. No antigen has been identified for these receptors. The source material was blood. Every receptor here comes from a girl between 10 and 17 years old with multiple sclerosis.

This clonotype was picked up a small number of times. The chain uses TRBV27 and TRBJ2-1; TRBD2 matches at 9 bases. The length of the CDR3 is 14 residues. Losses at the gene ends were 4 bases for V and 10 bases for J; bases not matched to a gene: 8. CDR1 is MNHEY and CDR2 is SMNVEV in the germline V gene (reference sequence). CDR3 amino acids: CASSSIGTSPEQFF. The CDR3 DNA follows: TGTGCCAGCAGTTCAATCGGGACTAGCCCCGAGCAGTTCTTC.

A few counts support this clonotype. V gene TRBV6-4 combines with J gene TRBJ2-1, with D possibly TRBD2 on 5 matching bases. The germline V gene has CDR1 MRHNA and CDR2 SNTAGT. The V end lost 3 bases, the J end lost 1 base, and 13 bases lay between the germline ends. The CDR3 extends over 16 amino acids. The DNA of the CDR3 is TGTGCCAGCAGTGAGTTTGGAGGCGCATCCTACAATGAGCAGTTCTTC. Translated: CASSEFGGASYNEQFF.

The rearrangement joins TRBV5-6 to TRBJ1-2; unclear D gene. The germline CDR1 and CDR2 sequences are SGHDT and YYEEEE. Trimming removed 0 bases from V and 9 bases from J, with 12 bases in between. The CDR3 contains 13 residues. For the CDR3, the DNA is TGTGCCAGCAGCTTGGGCCGCGGGTGGAGCTACACCTTC. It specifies CASSLGRGWSYTF.

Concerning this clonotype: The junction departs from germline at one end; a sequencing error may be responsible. CDR3 in amino acids: CSAVGTGFWYGHTF. The CDR3 region has the DNA TGCAGTGCAGTTGGGACAGGGTTTTGGTATGGCCACACCTTC. This chain links TRBV20-1 with TRBJ1-2; TRBD1 matches 9 bases. CDR3 size: 14 residues. Germline CDR1 is DFQATT and CDR2 is SNEGSKA (reference sequence).

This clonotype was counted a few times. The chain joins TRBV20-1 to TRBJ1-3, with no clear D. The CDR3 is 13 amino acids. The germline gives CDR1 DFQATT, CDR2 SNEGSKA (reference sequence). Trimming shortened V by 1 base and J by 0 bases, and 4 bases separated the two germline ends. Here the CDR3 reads CSARVTSGNTIYF. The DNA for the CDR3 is TGCAGTGCTAGAGTGACCTCTGGAAACACCATATATTTT.

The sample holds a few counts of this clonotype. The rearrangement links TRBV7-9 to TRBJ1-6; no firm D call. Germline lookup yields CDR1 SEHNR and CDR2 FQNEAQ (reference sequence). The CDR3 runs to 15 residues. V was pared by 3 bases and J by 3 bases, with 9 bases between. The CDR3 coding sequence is TGTGCCAGCAGCTTTGAAGAGGGCTATAATTCACCCCTCCACTTT. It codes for CASSFEEGYNSPLHF.

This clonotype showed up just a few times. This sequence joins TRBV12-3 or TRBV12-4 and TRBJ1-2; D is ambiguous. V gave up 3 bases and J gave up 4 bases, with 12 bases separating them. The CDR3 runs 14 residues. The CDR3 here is CASSFVGLLYGYTF. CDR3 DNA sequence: TGTGCCAGCAGTTTCGTCGGGCTTCTCTATGGCTACACCTTC.

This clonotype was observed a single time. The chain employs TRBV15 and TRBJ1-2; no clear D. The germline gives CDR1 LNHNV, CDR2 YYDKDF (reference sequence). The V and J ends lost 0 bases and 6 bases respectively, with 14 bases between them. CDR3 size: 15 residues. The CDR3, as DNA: TGTGCCACCAGCAGAGATTTCGTACAGAACGATGGCTACACCTTC. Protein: CATSRDFVQNDGYTF.

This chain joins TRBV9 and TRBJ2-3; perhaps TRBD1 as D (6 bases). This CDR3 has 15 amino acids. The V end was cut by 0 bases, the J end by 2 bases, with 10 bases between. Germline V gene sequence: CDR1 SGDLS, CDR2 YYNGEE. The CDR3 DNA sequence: TGTGCCAGCAGCGTAGATCCAGGGGCCACAGATACGCAGTATTTT. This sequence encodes CASSVDPGATDTQYF.

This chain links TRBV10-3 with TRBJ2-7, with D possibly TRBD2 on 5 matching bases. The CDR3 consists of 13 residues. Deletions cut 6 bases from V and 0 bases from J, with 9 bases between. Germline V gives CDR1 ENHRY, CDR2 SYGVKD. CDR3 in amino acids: CAIRSGDSYEQYF. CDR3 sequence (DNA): TGTGCCATCAGGTCCGGGGACTCCTACGAGCAGTACTTC.

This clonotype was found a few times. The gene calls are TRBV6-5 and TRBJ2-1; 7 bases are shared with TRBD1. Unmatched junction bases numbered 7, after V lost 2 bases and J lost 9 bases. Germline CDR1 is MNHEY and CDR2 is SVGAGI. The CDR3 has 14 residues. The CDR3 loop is CASSYPAGGCEQFF. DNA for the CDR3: TGTGCCAGCAGTTACCCGGCAGGGGGATGTGAGCAGTTCTTC.

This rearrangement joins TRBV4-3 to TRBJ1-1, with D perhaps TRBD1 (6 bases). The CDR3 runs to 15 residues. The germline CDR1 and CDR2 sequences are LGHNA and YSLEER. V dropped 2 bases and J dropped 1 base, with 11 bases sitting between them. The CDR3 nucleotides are TGCGCCAGCAGCCAATACGAGGGGGGGAACACTGAAGCTTTCTTT. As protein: CASSQYEGGNTEAFF.

CDR3 amino acids: CASSYLNSGRAFEQFF. In nucleotides, the CDR3 is TGTGCCAGCAGTTACTTAAATAGCGGGAGGGCCTTTGAGCAGTTCTTC. V usage is TRBV6-6 and J usage is TRBJ2-1, with TRBD2 identical over 11 bases. With 1 base clipped from V and 9 bases from J, the junction kept 8 bases outside the gene matches. CDR3 length: 16 residues. Germline assignment: CDR1 MNHNY and CDR2 SVGAGI (reference sequence).

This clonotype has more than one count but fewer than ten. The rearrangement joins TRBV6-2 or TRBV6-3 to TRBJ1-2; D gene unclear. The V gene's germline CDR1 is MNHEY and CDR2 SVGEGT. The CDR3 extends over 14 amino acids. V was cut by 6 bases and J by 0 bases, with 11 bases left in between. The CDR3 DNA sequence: TGTGCCAGCAGCCCGACGGATCCTAACTATGGCTACACCTTC. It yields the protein CASSPTDPNYGYTF.

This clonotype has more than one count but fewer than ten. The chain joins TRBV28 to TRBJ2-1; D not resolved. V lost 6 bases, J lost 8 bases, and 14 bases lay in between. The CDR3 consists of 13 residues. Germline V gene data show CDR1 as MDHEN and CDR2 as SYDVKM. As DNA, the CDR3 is TGTGCCAGCAGCGATCGGGTGGCCTATGAGCAGTTCTTC. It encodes CASSDRVAYEQFF.

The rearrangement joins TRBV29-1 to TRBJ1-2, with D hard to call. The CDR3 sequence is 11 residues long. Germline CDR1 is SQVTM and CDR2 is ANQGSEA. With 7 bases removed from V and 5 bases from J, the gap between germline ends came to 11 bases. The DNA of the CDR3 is TGCAGCGGAGGAGGGTTTTATGGCTACACCTTC. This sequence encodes CSGGGFYGYTF.

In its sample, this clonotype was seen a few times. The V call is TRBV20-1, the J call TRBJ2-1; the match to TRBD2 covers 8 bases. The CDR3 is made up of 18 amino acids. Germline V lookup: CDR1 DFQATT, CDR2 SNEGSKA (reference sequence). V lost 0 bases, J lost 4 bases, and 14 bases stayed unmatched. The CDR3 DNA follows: TGCAGTGCTAGAGATTCGGTATGGGGCGGGAGGCAGTACAATGAGCAGTTCTTC. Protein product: CSARDSVWGGRQYNEQFF.